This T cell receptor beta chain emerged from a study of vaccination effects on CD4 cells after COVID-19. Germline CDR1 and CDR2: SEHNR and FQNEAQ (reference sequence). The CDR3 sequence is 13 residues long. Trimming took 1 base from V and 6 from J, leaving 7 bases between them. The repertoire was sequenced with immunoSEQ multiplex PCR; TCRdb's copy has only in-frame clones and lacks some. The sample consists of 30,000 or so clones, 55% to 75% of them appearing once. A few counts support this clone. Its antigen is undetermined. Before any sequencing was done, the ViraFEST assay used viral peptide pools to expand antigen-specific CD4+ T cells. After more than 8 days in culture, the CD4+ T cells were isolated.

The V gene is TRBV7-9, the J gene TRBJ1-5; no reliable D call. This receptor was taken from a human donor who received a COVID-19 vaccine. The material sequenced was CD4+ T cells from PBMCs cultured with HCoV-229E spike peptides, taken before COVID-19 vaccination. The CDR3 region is CASSLEEGQPQHF. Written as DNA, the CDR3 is TGTGCCAGCAGCTTAGAGGAGGGTCAGCCCCAGCATTTT.